This TCR beta chain was found in a study of siplizumab effects on memory and regulatory T cells. Sequence data were generated for unstimulated naive, memory, effector memory and TEMRA subsets in three donor pairs. Every sample had 80,000 to 100,000 of its TCR templates assayed. Produced via immunoSEQ multiplex PCR; TCRdb's table is partial and in-frame only. Of just over 60,000 clones listed, 70% to 80% were seen once; the top ten hold approximately 0.4%. There are 16 residues in the CDR3. The germline CDR1 and CDR2 sequences are LGHNA and YSLEER. V was clipped by 0 bases and J by 5 bases, with 16 bases between them.

The chain carries TRBV4-3 and TRBJ2-5; D unresolved. The clonotype originates from a human donor in good health. The specimen was memory CD4+ T cells sorted from blood. The CDR3 region is CASSQDWTASWETQYF. In DNA, the CDR3 is TGCGCCAGCAGCCAAGACTGGACCGCATCTTGGGAGACCCAGTACTTC.